The clone carrying this TCR beta chain was found many times. What it binds is unknown. Unique molecular identifiers were added to individual cDNA molecules. MiXCR, run by TCRdb on the 5' RACE reads, gives a single entry per CDR3 protein. Among under 70,000 distinct CDR3 sequences, roughly 12% were seen once, and the ten largest hold 4.8%. These data come from a study of early T cells in non-severe SARS-CoV-2 infection. Study background: The sequenced material was bulk RNA from unsorted whole blood, and its chains were unpaired.

CDR3 length: 14 amino acids. Trimming cost V 4 bases and J 0 bases, with 13 bases left between them. Germline CDR1 and CDR2: SQVTM and ANQGSEA. Study conclusions and caveats: Anti-spike CD8 specificities were favored by VDJdb matching, whose results missed private and CD4 specificities.

This clonotype originated in an adult who was a healthcare worker with PCR-confirmed SARS-CoV-2 infection or an uninfected control (not recorded which). The chain uses TRBV29-1 and TRBJ2-7; D not resolved. The sequencing input was whole blood. CDR3 sequence: CSVVLSGISYEQYF. CDR3 DNA: TGCAGCGTTGTTTTGTCGGGCATCTCCTACGAGCAGTACTTC.